These 4 T cell receptor beta chains share one sample of origin, sequenced in a study of T cell clonality in common variable immunodeficiency. Study observations and caveats: Fewer deletions and N-nucleotide insertions were reportedly seen in common variable immunodeficiency TCR beta sequences.

Repertoires were generated with immunoSEQ multiplex PCR, while TCRdb's copy carries only in-frame clones and drops some. Altogether under 20,000 clones were found in the sample, and no singletons occur. These receptors have no identified antigens. The source material was peripheral blood mononuclear cells. Receptors were obtained from a human donor with common variable immunodeficiency.

Worth noting for this clone: Read data end 3 residues before the CDR3 end; the end is taken from the germline J gene. The chain links TRBV6-2 or TRBV6-3 to TRBJ2-3; TRBD2 agrees at 8 bases. This CDR3 is built from 14 residues. In germline, CDR1 is MNHEY, CDR2 SVGEGT. After removal of 6 bases from V and 4 bases from J, the junction contained 6 bases not matched to a gene. CDR3 sequence reads: CASRDGGAADTQYF. Incomplete CDR3 DNA: TGTGCCAGCAGAGACGGGGGGGCGGCAGATACG.

By share, this clone ranks as medium-sized. The CDR3 extends 3 residues past the end of the read, so its final part is completed from the germline J gene. The rearrangement links TRBV10-3 to TRBJ1-6, with D maybe TRBD1 (6 bases). Germline CDR1 and CDR2: ENHRY and SYGVKD. Trimming removed 3 bases at V and 8 bases at J, with 17 bases between. This CDR3 contains 16 residues. CDR3 DNA, as far as it was read: TGTGCCATCAGTGAAGTGGCCAGGGGCCCATATTCACCC. This codes for CAISEVARGPYSP. The entire CDR3 protein is CAISEVARGPYSPLHF.

This clone was picked up a small number of times. The DNA read from the CDR3 is TGTGCCAGTAGTATAGGGGACTATAGCAATCAGCCC. Amino acid sequence: CASSIGDYSNQP. The full CDR3 is CASSIGDYSNQPQHF. The V call is TRBV19, the J call TRBJ1-5, with D possibly matching TRBD1 (5 bases). From the germline J gene comes the end of the CDR3, since the read stops 3 residues before it. Between the trimmed V and J ends, which lost 1 base and 0 bases, there was a span of 7 bases. In germline, CDR1 is LNHDA, CDR2 SQIVND (reference sequence). This CDR3 has 15 residues.

This clone has at least ten counts. Read data end 3 residues before the CDR3 end; the end is taken from the germline J gene. The chain combines TRBV6-2 or TRBV6-3 with TRBJ2-7; 10 bases map to TRBD2. This CDR3 contains 15 residues. J was trimmed by 4 bases and V by 6 bases; bases with no gene match: 9. Germline assignment: CDR1 MNHEY and CDR2 SVGEGT. The CDR3 bases that were read are TGTGCCAGCAGACCTCTAGCGGGAGAAAAGTACGAG. It specifies CASRPLAGEKYE. The CDR3 reads in full as CASRPLAGEKYEQYF.